The 17 T cell receptor beta chains below were found in one sample sequenced in a study of T cells in Graves' hyperthyroidism and ophthalmopathy. Amplification of TCR beta CDR3 regions was performed using RNA transcripts as template. The HTBI primer set was used in a first-round RT-PCR of the TCR CDR3. One entry per CDR3 protein, called by TCRdb with MiXCR from the multiplex PCR reads. The table shows 500,000 to 600,000 distinct CDR3 sequences, with about half occurring only once. Sequencing was carried out using peripheral blood or thyroid tissue (not recorded which). Receptor source: a woman aged 18-29 years with Graves' hyperthyroidism.

The chain has TRBV29-1 and TRBJ2-7; 14 bases are shared with TRBD2. The CDR3 is 14 residues long. Germline V gene data show CDR1 as SQVTM and CDR2 as ANQGSEA. J gave up 6 bases and V 6 bases, and 7 bases lay outside the gene matches. CDR3 nucleotides: TGCAGCGTGGGGATGGGACTAGCGGGAGCCGAGCAGTACTTC. Amino acid sequence: CSVGMGLAGAEQYF.

This clonotype appeared a few times. CDR3 bases: TGTGCCAGCAGTGATCCCCGGACGAATAGCCCCTATGAGCAGTTCTTC. It translates to CASSDPRTNSPYEQFF. The chain has TRBV2 and TRBJ2-1, with no clear D. The CDR3 extends over 16 amino acids. Germline lookup yields CDR1 SNHLY and CDR2 FYNNEI. V was trimmed by 3 bases and J by 8 bases, leaving 20 bases between them.

The table lists this clonotype with many counts. The rearrangement links TRBV11-2 to TRBJ1-2, with no clear D. The CDR3 length is 13 residues. V lost 1 base and J lost 8, with 11 bases in between. Germline-derived CDR1 and CDR2 are SGHAT and FQNNGV. This CDR3 reads CASSLGGPAGYTF. The CDR3 DNA reads as TGTGCCAGCAGCTTAGGAGGGCCGGCGGGCTACACCTTC.

This clonotype was counted only a few times. This rearrangement joins TRBV27 to TRBJ2-7; no clear D gene. Trimming left V 5 bases short and J 2 bases short, with 7 bases between. Germline V gives CDR1 MNHEY, CDR2 SMNVEV (reference sequence). The CDR3 totals 12 residues. As DNA, the CDR3 is TGTGCCAGCAGTGGCAAAGCCTACGAGCAGTACTTC. Residues: CASSGKAYEQYF.

The chain has TRBV18 and TRBJ2-7; 9 bases are a match to TRBD1. The CDR3 covers 12 residues. Germline V gives CDR1 KGHSH, CDR2 LQKENI. V trimming: 5 bases; J trimming: 5 bases; junction bases outside the gene matches: 1. Written as DNA, the CDR3 is TGTGCCAGCTCATGGGACAGGGACGAGCAGTACTTC. Its translation is CASSWDRDEQYF.

J is TRBJ1-6 and V is TRBV10-1, with 10 nucleotides matching TRBD1. V shed 0 bases and J 8 bases; nucleotides not matched to a gene: 1. Germline lookup yields CDR1 WNHNN and CDR2 SYGVQD (reference sequence). There are 15 residues in the CDR3. CDR3 sequence (DNA): TGCGCCAGCAGTGAGTCAGGGACAGGGGATTCACCCCTCCACTTT. Protein sequence: CASSESGTGDSPLHF.

This clonotype was counted ten times or more. The chain uses TRBV12-3 or TRBV12-4 and TRBJ2-7; TRBD2 agrees at 9 bases. CDR3 length: 14 residues. The V segment lost 7 bases and the J segment 0 bases; nucleotides outside the gene matches: 4. The CDR3 bases are TGTGCCAGCACCGTTAGCGGGAGCTCCTACGAGCAGTACTTC. Protein: CASTVSGSSYEQYF.

This clonotype was detected once. The gene calls are TRBV7-9 and TRBJ1-2, with D hard to call. Trimming took off 4 bases at V and 14 bases at J, with 17 bases between the two ends. In germline, CDR1 is SEHNR, CDR2 FQNEAQ (reference sequence). This CDR3 comprises 12 residues. CDR3 sequence: CASSSRCMAGTF. Written as DNA, the CDR3 is TGTGCCAGCAGCTCGCGGTGTATGGCTGGAACCTTC.

A remark on this clonotype: This may arise from a read error, as a much more abundant clone is one base away. The chain is built from TRBV20-1 and TRBJ2-7; 11 nucleotides align to TRBD2. The length of the CDR3 is 12 residues. Germline CDR1 is DFQATT and CDR2 is SNEGSKA (reference sequence). In DNA form, the CDR3 reads TGCAGTTCGGGACTAGCGGATTACGAGCAGCACTTC. The encoded protein is CSSGLADYEQHF.

This clonotype was found a few times. The DNA of the CDR3 is TGTGCCAGCTCACGCCGGGACACAAGCGGCTACACCTTC. Translating gives CASSRRDTSGYTF. V gene TRBV18 combines with J gene TRBJ1-2, with D possibly being TRBD1 (6 bases). The CDR3 loop spans 13 amino acids. The germline V gene encodes CDR1 KGHSH and CDR2 LQKENI. Trimming cost V 4 bases and J 8 bases, with 14 bases left between them.

This clonotype was seen at least ten times. The chain employs TRBV2 and TRBJ1-4; D possibly corresponds to TRBD1 (5 bases). Germline CDR1 reads SNHLY; CDR2 reads FYNNEI. V shed 3 bases and J shed 6 bases, with 11 bases lying between them. The CDR3 sequence is 14 residues long. CDR3 coding DNA: TGTGCCAGCAGTGACAGGGCTTCCGATGAAAAACTGTTTTTT. Protein: CASSDRASDEKLFF.

This clonotype was counted at least ten times. In DNA, the CDR3 is TGTGCCAGCAGCTTTCAGGGATCCTCTGGAAACACCATATATTTT. It translates to CASSFQGSSGNTIYF. The chain links TRBV5-5 to TRBJ1-3, with a tentative D call TRBD1 (5 bases). V lost 2 bases and J lost 0, with 9 bases in between. The CDR3 length is 15 residues. Germline V gene sequence: CDR1 SGHKS, CDR2 YYEKEE (reference sequence).

Ten or more counts support this clonotype. The V call is TRBV3-1, the J call TRBJ1-2; D is uncertain. Germline lookup yields CDR1 LGHDT and CDR2 YNNKEL (reference sequence). The length of the CDR3 is 15 residues. Trimming took off 0 bases at V and 3 bases at J, with 11 bases between the two ends. Here the CDR3 DNA reads TGTGCCAGCAGCCAAGAATTGGAGGACTACTATGGCTACACCTTC. Protein product: CASSQELEDYYGYTF.

The chain links TRBV29-1 to TRBJ1-2; D call uncertain. The germline CDR1 and CDR2 sequences are SQVTM and ANQGSEA. The CDR3 totals 11 residues. V was shortened by 8 bases and J by 5 bases, with 12 bases between the two germline ends. Written as DNA, the CDR3 is TGCAGCAGCTCAGCGGGGTATGGCTACACCTTC. Encoded protein: CSSSAGYGYTF.

At least ten counts were recorded for this clonotype. The CDR3 reads CASSLQGAEGGYTF. The CDR3 nucleotides are TGTGCCAGCAGCCTACAGGGGGCGGAGGGTGGCTACACCTTC. This chain connects TRBV27 to TRBJ1-2, with 9 bases that match TRBD1. Trimming cost V 6 bases and J 7 bases; bases outside gene matches: 9. The length of the CDR3 is 14 residues. Germline lookup yields CDR1 MNHEY and CDR2 SMNVEV (reference sequence).

There are a few counts of this clonotype. The J gene is TRBJ2-5, the V gene TRBV6-6; TRBD1 agrees at 10 bases. From germline, CDR1 is MNHNY and CDR2 SVGAGI (reference sequence). Trimming removed 5 bases from V and 5 bases from J; junction bases left unmatched: 17. CDR3 length equals 18 residues. The CDR3 here is CASSGRQGAFSRGETQYF. The CDR3 DNA reads as TGTGCCAGCAGTGGTAGACAGGGGGCCTTCTCACGGGGGGAGACCCAGTACTTC.

V and J are TRBV2 and TRBJ1-1; D possibly corresponds to TRBD1 (5 bases). Germline CDR1 reads SNHLY; CDR2 reads FYNNEI. This CDR3 has 14 residues. Trimming shortened V by 6 bases and J by 1 base, and 12 bases separated the two germline ends. The CDR3 protein is CASREQEENTEAFF. In DNA, the CDR3 is TGTGCCAGCAGAGAACAGGAGGAGAACACTGAAGCTTTCTTT.